This TCR beta chain derives from a study of human T cells and chemical hapten exposure. Turning to the study itself: Patch tests put 0.01% DPC on the upper back, and the results were checked at 6 days. Regarding the study as a whole: Donors had alopecia, so their immune response may differ from healthy people's.

For the library, individual cDNA molecules each received unique molecular identifiers. TCRdb re-derived calls from the RACE reads in MiXCR, one entry per CDR3 protein. The repertoire holds approximately 100,000 distinct CDR3 sequences, about a tenth seen once, with approximately 3% in the top ten. This CDR3 spans 11 amino acids. Germline lookup yields CDR1 MNHNY and CDR2 SVGAGI (reference sequence). Trimming left V 10 bases short and J 6 bases short, with 11 bases between. Specified time point: patch test 2, 6 weeks after DPC sensitization. Treatment: therapeutic diphenylcyclopropenone sensitization with weekly scalp DPC. This clonotype occurred a few times. The target antigen is unknown.

The sequenced sample was whole blood, obtained in connection with sensitization to the hapten diphenylcyclopropenone (DPC). The chain couples TRBV6-6 to TRBJ2-3; the D gene is possibly TRBD1 (6 bases). This sequence originates from a woman in her thirties or forties with alopecia areata. Some clones in this sample may be carry-over from other donors' samples. The CDR3 protein is CATSQGDTQYF. CDR3 DNA sequence: TGTGCCACCTCGCAGGGGGATACGCAGTATTTT.